The 3 T cell receptor beta chains in this list originate from one sample, sequenced in a study of regulatory T cells in long-lasting Graves disease. For TCR beta, libraries came from iRepertoire HTBI primers and Arm-PCR of CDR3 regions. TCRdb fed the multiplex PCR reads into MiXCR, producing one record per CDR3 protein. The repertoire has roughly 420,000 distinct CDR3 sequences, 15% to 19% of them found once; the top ten carry over 20%. Regarding time point: newly diagnosed GD, antithyroid drugs for less than 3 months. Scientists built the TCR library using RNA that was extracted from PBMCs. The material was peripheral blood mononuclear cells (PBMCs), obtained at new diagnosis, from a patient treated with antithyroid drugs. The source of these receptors is a female donor with Graves disease.

This clonotype was counted at least ten times. The gene calls are TRBV20-1 and TRBJ2-1; 7 bases map to TRBD1. Germline loops: CDR1 DFQATT, CDR2 SNEGSKA (reference sequence). The CDR3 covers 13 residues. The V segment lost 3 bases and the J segment 3 bases; nucleotides outside the gene matches: 2. The CDR3 reads CSASRQGYNEQFF. The CDR3 DNA reads as TGCAGTGCTAGTAGACAGGGCTACAATGAGCAGTTCTTC.

The V and J genes are TRBV7-9 and TRBJ1-2; TRBD1 agrees at 9 bases. Germline CDR1 is SEHNR and CDR2 is FQNEAQ (reference sequence). The length of the CDR3 is 15 residues. With V trimmed by 2 bases and J by 4 bases, 5 bases remained unmatched. CDR3 in DNA: TGTGCCAGCAGCTTAATGGGACAGGGCGGCTATGGCTACACCTTC. This sequence encodes CASSLMGQGGYGYTF.

This chain links TRBV2 with TRBJ1-5; perhaps TRBD1 as D (5 bases). The CDR3 is 17 amino acids. The ends were cut back, 0 bases at V and 0 bases at J, with 12 bases in the middle. CDR1 and CDR2 from the germline V gene are SNHLY and FYNNEI. DNA for the CDR3: TGTGCCAGCAGTGAAGCGCACTCGGGACTTAGCAATCAGCCCCAGCATTTT. Translated: CASSEAHSGLSNQPQHF.